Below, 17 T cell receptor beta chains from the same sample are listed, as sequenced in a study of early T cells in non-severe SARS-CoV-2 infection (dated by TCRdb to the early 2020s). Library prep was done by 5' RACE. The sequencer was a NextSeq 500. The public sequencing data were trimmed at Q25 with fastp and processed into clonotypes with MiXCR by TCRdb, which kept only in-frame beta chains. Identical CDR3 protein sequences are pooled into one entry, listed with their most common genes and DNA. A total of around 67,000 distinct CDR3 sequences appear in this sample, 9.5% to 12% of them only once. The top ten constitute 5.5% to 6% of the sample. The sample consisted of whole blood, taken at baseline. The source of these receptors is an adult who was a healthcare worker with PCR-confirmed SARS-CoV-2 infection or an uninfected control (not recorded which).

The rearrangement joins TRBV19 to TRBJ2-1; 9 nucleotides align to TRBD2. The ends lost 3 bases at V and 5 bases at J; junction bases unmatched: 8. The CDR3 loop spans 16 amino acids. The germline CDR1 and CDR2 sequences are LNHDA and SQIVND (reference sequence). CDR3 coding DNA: TGTGCCAGTAGTATTCCGTGGGAGCGGGGGGACAATGAGCAGTTCTTC. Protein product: CASSIPWERGDNEQFF.

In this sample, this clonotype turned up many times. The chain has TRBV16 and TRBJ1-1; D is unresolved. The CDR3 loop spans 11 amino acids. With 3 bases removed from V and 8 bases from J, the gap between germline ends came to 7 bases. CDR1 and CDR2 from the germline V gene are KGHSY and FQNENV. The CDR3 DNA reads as TGTGCCAGCAGCCACCGGAGGGAAGCTTTCTTT. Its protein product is CASSHRREAFF. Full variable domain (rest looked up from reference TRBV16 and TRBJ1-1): GEEVAQTPKHLVRGEGQKAKLYCAPIKGHSYVFWYQQVLKNEFKFLISFQNENVFDETGMPKERFSAKCLPNSPCSLEIQATKLEDSAVYFCASSHRREAFFGQGTRLTVV.

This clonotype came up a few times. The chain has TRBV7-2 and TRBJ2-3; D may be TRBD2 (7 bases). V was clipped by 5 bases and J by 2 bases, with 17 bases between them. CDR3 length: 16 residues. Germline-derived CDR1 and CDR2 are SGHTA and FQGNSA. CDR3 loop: CASSLRRGGLTDTQYF. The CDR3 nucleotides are TGTGCCAGCAGCCTCCGTAGGGGGGGGCTCACAGATACGCAGTATTTT.

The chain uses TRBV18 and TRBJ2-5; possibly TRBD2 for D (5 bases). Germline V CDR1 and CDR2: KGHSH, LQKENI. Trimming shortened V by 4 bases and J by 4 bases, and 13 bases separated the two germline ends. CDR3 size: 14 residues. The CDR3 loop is CASSHTRLRETQYF. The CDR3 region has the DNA TGTGCCAGCTCACATACTAGACTACGAGAGACCCAGTACTTC.

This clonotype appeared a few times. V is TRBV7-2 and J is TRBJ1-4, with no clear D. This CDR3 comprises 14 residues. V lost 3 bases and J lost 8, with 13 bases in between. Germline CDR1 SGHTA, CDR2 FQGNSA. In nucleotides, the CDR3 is TGTGCCAGCAGCTTTGGTTACTCCAGGGAAAAACTGTTTTTT. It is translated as CASSFGYSREKLFF.

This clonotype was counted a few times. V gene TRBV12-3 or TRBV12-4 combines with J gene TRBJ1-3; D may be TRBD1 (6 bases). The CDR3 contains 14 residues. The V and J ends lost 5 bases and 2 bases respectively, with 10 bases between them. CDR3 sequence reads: CASSITGTGNTIYF. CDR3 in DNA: TGTGCCAGCAGTATAACAGGGACTGGAAACACCATATATTTT.

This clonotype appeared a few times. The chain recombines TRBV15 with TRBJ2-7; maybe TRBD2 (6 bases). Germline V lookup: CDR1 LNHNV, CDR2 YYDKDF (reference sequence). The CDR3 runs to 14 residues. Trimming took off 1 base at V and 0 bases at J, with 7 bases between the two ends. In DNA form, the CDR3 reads TGTGCCACCAGCAGAGGCGGGAACTCCTACGAGCAGTACTTC. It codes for CATSRGGNSYEQYF.

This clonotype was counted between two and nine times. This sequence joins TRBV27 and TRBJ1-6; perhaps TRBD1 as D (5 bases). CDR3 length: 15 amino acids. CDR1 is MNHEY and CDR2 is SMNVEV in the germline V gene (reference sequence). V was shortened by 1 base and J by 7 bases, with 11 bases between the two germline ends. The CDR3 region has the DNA TGTGCCAGCAGTTTATATTTAGGGACGAATTCACCCCTCCACTTT. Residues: CASSLYLGTNSPLHF.

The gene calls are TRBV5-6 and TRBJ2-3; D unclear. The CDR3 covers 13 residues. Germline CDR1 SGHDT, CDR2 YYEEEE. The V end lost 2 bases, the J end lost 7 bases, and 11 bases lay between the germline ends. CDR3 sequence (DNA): TGTGCCAGCAGCTTCGTAGTGTTCAATACGCAGTATTTT. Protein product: CASSFVVFNTQYF.

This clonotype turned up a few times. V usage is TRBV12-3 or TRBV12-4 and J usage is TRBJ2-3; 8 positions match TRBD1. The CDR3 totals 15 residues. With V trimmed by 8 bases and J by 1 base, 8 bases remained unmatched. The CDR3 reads CASAWTGLGTDTQYF. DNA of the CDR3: TGTGCCAGCGCCTGGACAGGGTTAGGCACAGATACGCAGTATTTT.

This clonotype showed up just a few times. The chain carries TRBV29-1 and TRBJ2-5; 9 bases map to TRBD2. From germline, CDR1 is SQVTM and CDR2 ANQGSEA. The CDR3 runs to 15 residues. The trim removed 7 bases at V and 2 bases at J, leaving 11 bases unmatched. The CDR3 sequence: CSGLAGKIFQETQYF. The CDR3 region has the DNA TGCAGCGGCCTAGCGGGGAAGATATTTCAAGAGACCCAGTACTTC.

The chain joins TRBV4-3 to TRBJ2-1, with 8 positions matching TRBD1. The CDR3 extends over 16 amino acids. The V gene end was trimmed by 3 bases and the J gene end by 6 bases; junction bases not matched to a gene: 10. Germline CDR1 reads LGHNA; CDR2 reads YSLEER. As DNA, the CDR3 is TGCGCCAGCAGCCAGGAAGGACAGGGAAGACCCAATGAGCAGTTCTTC. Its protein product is CASSQEGQGRPNEQFF.

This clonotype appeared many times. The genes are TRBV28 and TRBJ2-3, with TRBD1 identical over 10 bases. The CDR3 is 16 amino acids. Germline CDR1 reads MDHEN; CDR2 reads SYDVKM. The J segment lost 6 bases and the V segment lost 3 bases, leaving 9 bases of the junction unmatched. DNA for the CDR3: TGTGCCAGCAGTTTTTCCCCGGGACAGGGGACGGATACGCAGTATTTT. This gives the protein CASSFSPGQGTDTQYF.

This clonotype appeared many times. CDR3 nucleotide sequence: TGTGCCAGCTCACTACAGGGGGCGCGGAGCACTGAAGCTTTCTTT. This translates into CASSLQGARSTEAFF. The J gene is TRBJ1-1, the V gene TRBV18; 9 positions agree with TRBD1. Germline-derived CDR1 and CDR2 are KGHSH and LQKENI. After removal of 4 bases from V and 4 bases from J, the junction contained 7 bases not matched to a gene. This CDR3 has 15 residues.

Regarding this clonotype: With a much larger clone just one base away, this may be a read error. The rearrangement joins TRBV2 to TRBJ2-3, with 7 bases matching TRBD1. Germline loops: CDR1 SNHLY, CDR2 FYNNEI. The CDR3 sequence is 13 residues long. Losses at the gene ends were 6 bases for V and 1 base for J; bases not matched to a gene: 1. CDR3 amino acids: CASSDRGTDTQYF. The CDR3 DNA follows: TGTGCCAGCAGCGACAGGGGCACAGATACGCAGTATTTT.

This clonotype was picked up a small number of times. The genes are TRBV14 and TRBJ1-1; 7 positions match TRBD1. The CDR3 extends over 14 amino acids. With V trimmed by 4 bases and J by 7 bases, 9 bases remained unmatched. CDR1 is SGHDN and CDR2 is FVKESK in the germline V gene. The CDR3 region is CASSRPPGQREAFF. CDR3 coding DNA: TGTGCCAGCAGCCGGCCGCCGGGACAGCGTGAAGCTTTCTTT.

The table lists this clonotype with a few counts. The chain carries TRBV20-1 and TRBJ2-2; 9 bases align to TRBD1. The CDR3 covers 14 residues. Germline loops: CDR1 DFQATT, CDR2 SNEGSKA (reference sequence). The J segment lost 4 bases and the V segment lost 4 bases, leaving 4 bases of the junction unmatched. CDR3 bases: TGCAGTGCTAAAGGGACAGGGACCACCGGGGAGCTGTTTTTT. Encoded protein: CSAKGTGTTGELFF.